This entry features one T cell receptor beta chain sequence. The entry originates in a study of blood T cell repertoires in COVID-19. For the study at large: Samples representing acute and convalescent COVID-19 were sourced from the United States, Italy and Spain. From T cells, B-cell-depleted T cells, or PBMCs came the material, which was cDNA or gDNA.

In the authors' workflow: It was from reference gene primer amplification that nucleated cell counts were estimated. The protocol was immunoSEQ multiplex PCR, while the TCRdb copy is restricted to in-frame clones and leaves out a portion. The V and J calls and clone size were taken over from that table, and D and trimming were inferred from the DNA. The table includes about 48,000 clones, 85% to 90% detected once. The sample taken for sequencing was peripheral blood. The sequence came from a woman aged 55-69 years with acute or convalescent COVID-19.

The CDR3 spells CASSLSRDEQYF. DNA for the CDR3: TGTGCCAGCAGCCTGTCTAGAGACGAGCAGTACTTC. This sequence joins TRBV3-1 (or the pseudogene TRBV3-2) and TRBJ2-7, with D unclear. The CDR3 has 12 amino acids. Germline V gene data show CDR1 as LGHDT and CDR2 as YNNKEL (reference sequence). V gave up 4 bases and J gave up 5 bases, with 9 bases separating them.